These 32 T cell receptor beta chains originate from one sample sequenced in a study of cytomegalovirus exposure and HLA in healthy donors. With 60 Vbeta and 13 Jbeta primers, the PCR was carried out. Generated by immunoSEQ multiplex PCR, the TCRdb table keeps only in-frame clones and is missing some. The sample includes approximately 170,000 clones, around 77% of them seen just once. Sequencing used PBMCs. The receptors stem from a man aged 35 to 55 in good health and CMV-seronegative.

This clone was counted between two and nine times. V is TRBV2 and J is TRBJ2-3; D uncertain. This CDR3 is 12 amino acids long. Deletions cut 5 bases from V and 4 bases from J, with 7 bases between. Per germline, CDR1 SNHLY and CDR2 FYNNEI. The CDR3 sequence: CASSPYSDTQYF. The CDR3 DNA reads TGTGCCAGCAGTCCTTACTCAGATACGCAGTATTTT.

The chain carries TRBV6-5 and TRBJ1-1; 7 bases align to TRBD1. V dropped 5 bases and J dropped 10; count of bases not matched to a gene: 10. CDR1 is MNHEY and CDR2 is SVGAGI in the germline V gene. The CDR3 contains 13 residues. The CDR3 DNA reads TGTGCCAGCAGTGACAGGGTCGGGGTAGGAGCTTTCTTT. It is translated as CASSDRVGVGAFF.

The V call is TRBV7-2, the J call TRBJ2-5; 10 nucleotides align to TRBD1. The CDR3 has 16 amino acids. Germline V gene data show CDR1 as SGHTA and CDR2 as FQGNSA. With V trimmed by 3 bases and J by 5 bases, 9 bases remained unmatched. CDR3 sequence: CASSLWTGGVTETQYF. The CDR3 coding sequence is TGTGCCAGCAGCTTGTGGACAGGGGGGGTTACCGAGACCCAGTACTTC.

The V call is TRBV5-1, the J call TRBJ1-1, with 7 bases aligning to TRBD1. Trimming cost V 3 bases and J 1 base; bases outside gene matches: 3. The CDR3 runs 14 residues. Germline V gene data show CDR1 as SGHRS and CDR2 as YFSETQ. Written as DNA, the CDR3 is TGCGCCAGCAGCTCCGGACAGGCGAACACTGAAGCTTTCTTT. Amino acid sequence: CASSSGQANTEAFF.

The chain combines TRBV29-1 with TRBJ2-7, with 11 bases identical to TRBD2. Trimming at V came to 2 bases and at J to 6 bases, leaving 9 bases not matched to a gene. CDR3 length: 15 amino acids. Germline V gives CDR1 SQVTM, CDR2 ANQGSEA. This CDR3 is CSVEYRLAGSGEQYF. CDR3 in DNA: TGCAGCGTTGAATACCGACTAGCGGGATCTGGCGAGCAGTACTTC.

The chain combines TRBV6-5 with TRBJ1-2, with D maybe TRBD1 (5 bases). This CDR3 contains 10 residues. The germline V gene has CDR1 MNHEY and CDR2 SVGAGI. The germline V and J ends were trimmed by 7 bases and 6 bases, with 6 bases remaining between them. The CDR3 loop is CASKGNGYTF. CDR3 coding DNA: TGTGCCAGCAAGGGGAATGGCTACACCTTC.

The chain combines TRBV9 with TRBJ1-5, with 8 bases aligning to TRBD1. V dropped 4 bases and J dropped 0; count of bases not matched to a gene: 3. The CDR3 runs to 15 residues. Germline-derived CDR1 and CDR2 are SGDLS and YYNGEE. The CDR3 protein is CASSLTGVSNQPQHF. The CDR3 DNA follows: TGTGCCAGCAGCCTGACAGGGGTTAGCAATCAGCCCCAGCATTTT.

This chain connects TRBV7-3 to TRBJ2-1; D is perhaps TRBD1 (6 bases). Trimming cost V 3 bases and J 0 bases, with 12 bases left between them. CDR1 and CDR2 (germline): SGHTA, FQGTGA. The CDR3 has 16 residues. The CDR3 region has the DNA TGTGCCAGCAGCTTTAAGAGGGGGAACTCCTACAATGAGCAGTTCTTC. This translates into CASSFKRGNSYNEQFF.

The rearrangement joins TRBV2 to TRBJ2-1; 10 positions match TRBD2. Germline lookup yields CDR1 SNHLY and CDR2 FYNNEI. Trimming took 5 bases from V and 1 from J; bases not matched to a gene: 5. This CDR3 region has 16 residues. In DNA, the CDR3 is TGTGCCAGCAGTCTAACTAGCGGGACGTCCTACAATGAGCAGTTCTTC. Its protein is CASSLTSGTSYNEQFF.

The CDR3, as DNA: TGTGCCAGCAGCTACAGGACAGGGTGGTCAGATACGCAGTATTTT. This sequence encodes CASSYRTGWSDTQYF. This chain joins TRBV7-3 and TRBJ2-3; 8 positions match TRBD1. V lost 4 bases and J lost 4; bases outside the gene matches: 7. This CDR3 has 15 residues. The germline gives CDR1 SGHTA, CDR2 FQGTGA.

The chain links TRBV6-1 to TRBJ2-7, with D hard to call. V was clipped by 7 bases and J by 3 bases, with 13 bases between them. CDR1 is MNHNS and CDR2 is SASEGT in the germline V gene. CDR3 length: 13 amino acids. CDR3 coding DNA: TGTGCCAGCAACCTCGCGAACCGCTACGAGCAGTACTTC. Protein: CASNLANRYEQYF.

J is TRBJ1-2 and V is TRBV14; 8 bases are shared with TRBD1. V dropped 0 bases and J dropped 5; count of bases not matched to a gene: 14. In germline, CDR1 is SGHDN, CDR2 FVKESK. This CDR3 has 18 amino acids. CDR3 region: CASSQDPYGQGARYGYTF. CDR3 coding DNA: TGTGCCAGCAGCCAAGATCCTTACGGGCAGGGGGCGCGGTATGGCTACACCTTC.

A few counts support this clone. The junction shows a germline mismatch at one end, possibly a read error. The V gene is TRBV7-9, the J gene TRBJ2-7; 9 bases align to TRBD2. CDR1 and CDR2 (germline): SEHNR, FQNEAQ (reference sequence). This CDR3 contains 16 residues. The CDR3 sequence: CSSSLVRASGMGEQYF. The DNA for the CDR3 is TGTTCCAGCAGCTTAGTGAGGGCTAGCGGGATGGGGGAGCAGTACTTC.

The chain has TRBV28 and TRBJ1-1; D is undetermined. Germline assignment: CDR1 MDHEN and CDR2 SYDVKM. Between the trimmed V and J ends, which lost 7 bases and 0 bases, there was a span of 18 bases. CDR3 length equals 16 residues. CDR3 sequence: CASTQAGYSMNTEAFF. The CDR3 DNA sequence: TGTGCCAGCACCCAGGCGGGATACTCCATGAACACTGAAGCTTTCTTT.

The chain carries TRBV19 and TRBJ2-1; possible D gene TRBD1, 6 bases. CDR1 is LNHDA and CDR2 is SQIVND in the germline V gene (reference sequence). V was shortened by 6 bases and J by 2 bases, with 14 bases between the two germline ends. This CDR3 is built from 15 residues. The DNA of the CDR3 is TGTGCCAGTAGAGAGACAGGAGCTACCTACAATGAGCAGTTCTTC. Protein sequence: CASRETGATYNEQFF.

CDR3 DNA sequence: TGTGCCAGCAGCCCTGGGAGCGGGGGCCCGGAGCAGTACGTC. This sequence encodes CASSPGSGGPEQYV. The chain joins TRBV7-6 to TRBJ2-7; 8 bases line up with TRBD2. The CDR3 is 14 amino acids. J was trimmed by 7 bases and V by 5 bases; bases with no gene match: 10. The V gene's germline CDR1 is SGHVS and CDR2 FNYEAQ.

A single count supports this clone. V gene TRBV19 combines with J gene TRBJ1-5; TRBD1 agrees at 7 bases. After removal of 0 bases from V and 8 bases from J, the junction contained 4 bases not matched to a gene. Germline loops: CDR1 LNHDA, CDR2 SQIVND (reference sequence). CDR3 length equals 14 residues. The CDR3 DNA follows: TGTGCCAGTAGTATAGAGCTCAGGGGGGAGCCCCAGCATTTT. Its translation: CASSIELRGEPQHF.

This chain links TRBV29-1 with TRBJ1-2, with D perhaps matching TRBD1 (5 bases). Between the trimmed V and J ends, which lost 3 bases and 11 bases, there was a span of 10 bases. This CDR3 spans 10 amino acids. Germline loops: CDR1 SQVTM, CDR2 ANQGSEA. CDR3 DNA: TGCAGCGTTGATGGGAGGGGATACACCTTC. Protein sequence: CSVDGRGYTF.

V and J are TRBV6-5 and TRBJ1-1; D is possibly TRBD1 (5 bases). Trimming left V 9 bases short and J 0 bases short, with 8 bases between. The CDR3 is 12 amino acids. The V gene's germline CDR1 is MNHEY and CDR2 SVGAGI. This CDR3 reads CASSTVNTEAFF. The CDR3 DNA reads as TGTGCCAGTTCGACAGTGAACACTGAAGCTTTCTTT.

Points on this clone: A junction end diverges from the germline sequence, so it may reflect a read error. The chain carries TRBV11-2 and TRBJ2-4, with D maybe TRBD2 (7 bases). This CDR3 is built from 15 residues. The germline V gene has CDR1 SGHAT and CDR2 FQNNGV. The CDR3 nucleotides are TGTGCCAGCAGCTCGGTAGCGAGGGGGGGAAACAGTCAGTACTTC. It yields the protein CASSSVARGGNSQYF.

This chain joins TRBV7-3 and TRBJ2-1; D ambiguous. V was shortened by 6 bases and J by 4 bases, with 10 bases between the two germline ends. This CDR3 comprises 13 residues. Germline-derived CDR1 and CDR2 are SGHTA and FQGTGA. CDR3 DNA sequence: TGTGCCAGCAGTTCGTACACGTACAATGAGCAGTTCTTC. It codes for CASSSYTYNEQFF.

The rearrangement links TRBV9 to TRBJ2-5; 12 bases are a match to TRBD2. The J call may be in error: the DNA end matches TRBJ2-7 better. In germline, CDR1 is SGDLS, CDR2 YYNGEE. The CDR3 consists of 16 residues. CDR3 amino acids: CASSAPGTSGPYEQYF. In DNA, the CDR3 is TGTGCCAGCAGCGCCCCCGGGACTAGCGGGCCCTACGAGCAGTACTTC.

The rearrangement links TRBV27 to TRBJ1-1; 8 nucleotides match TRBD1. Germline trimming cut 6 bases from V and 5 bases from J; bases unmatched to any gene: 8. CDR1 and CDR2 (germline): MNHEY, SMNVEV (reference sequence). The CDR3 runs to 14 residues. In DNA, the CDR3 is TGTGCCAGCAGCCGAGGACAGGGAAGGACTGAAGCTTTCTTT. The encoded protein is CASSRGQGRTEAFF.

This chain joins TRBV6-1 and TRBJ2-7; 9 positions match TRBD2. The junction had 7 bases not matched to a gene; V was cut back by 0 bases and J by 7 bases. The germline V gene encodes CDR1 MNHNS and CDR2 SASEGT. The CDR3 contains 15 residues. This CDR3 is CASSEARGRVWEQYV. As DNA, the CDR3 is TGTGCCAGCAGTGAAGCCCGCGGGAGGGTCTGGGAGCAGTACGTC.

The rearrangement uses TRBV18 and TRBJ1-4; possibly TRBD1 for D (5 bases). V gave up 5 bases and J gave up 3 bases, with 7 bases separating them. The germline CDR1 and CDR2 sequences are KGHSH and LQKENI. The CDR3 covers 13 residues. CDR3 bases: TGTGCCAGCTCAGTACAGGCTAATGAAAAACTGTTTTTT. This encodes CASSVQANEKLFF.

V and J are TRBV5-5 and TRBJ1-3, with TRBD1 identical over 7 bases. V lost 5 bases to trimming and J lost 4 bases; unmatched junction nucleotides: 12. The CDR3 sequence is 16 residues long. Per germline, CDR1 SGHKS and CDR2 YYEKEE (reference sequence). The CDR3 DNA reads TGTGCCAGCAGGTACAGAACAGGGGAATCAGGAAACACCATATATTTT. Protein product: CASRYRTGESGNTIYF.

Remarks on this clone: This specimen includes other DNA sequences encoding the same CDR3. J is TRBJ2-3 and V is TRBV30; D not certain. The CDR3 totals 14 residues. V was shortened by 0 bases and J by 0 bases, with 7 bases between the two germline ends. Germline CDR1 GTSNPN, CDR2 SVGIG (reference sequence). Here the CDR3 DNA reads TGTGCCTGGAGTGTAGGCGGTAGCACAGATACGCAGTATTTT. Protein sequence: CAWSVGGSTDTQYF.

The chain employs TRBV5-4 and TRBJ2-2; 7 bases align to TRBD2. CDR1 is SGHNT and CDR2 is YYREEE in the germline V gene (reference sequence). Unmatched junction bases numbered 2, after V lost 4 bases and J lost 2 bases. The CDR3 has 14 residues. CDR3 residues: CASSGGGNTGELFF. For the CDR3, the DNA is TGTGCCAGCAGCGGGGGGGGTAACACCGGGGAGCTGTTTTTT.

The table lists this clone with a count of one. V usage is TRBV7-6 and J usage is TRBJ2-7; D is unclear. This CDR3 has 13 amino acids. CDR1 and CDR2 (germline): SGHVS, FNYEAQ. Trimming shortened V by 1 base and J by 4 bases, and 8 bases separated the two germline ends. CDR3 protein: CASSLGSVYEQYF. In DNA form, the CDR3 reads TGTGCCAGCAGCTTAGGGTCAGTTTACGAGCAGTACTTC.

V and J are TRBV7-6 and TRBJ2-7; 8 bases are shared with TRBD2. The CDR3 loop spans 14 amino acids. CDR1 and CDR2 from the germline V gene are SGHVS and FNYEAQ. After removal of 1 base from V and 4 bases from J, the junction contained 3 bases not matched to a gene. The CDR3 nucleotides read TGTGCCAGCAGCTTAGGGAGCGGGAGTTACGAGCAGTACTTC. This translates into CASSLGSGSYEQYF.

Points on this clone: The same CDR3 arises from other DNA sequences in this sample as well. The chain is built from TRBV30 and TRBJ1-1, with TRBD1 as a possible D gene (6 bases). The germline V gene has CDR1 GTSNPN and CDR2 SVGIG (reference sequence). The CDR3 is 13 amino acids. V was trimmed by 3 bases and J by 1 base, leaving 9 bases between them. This CDR3 reads CAWSVGGNTEAFF. The CDR3 nucleotides are TGTGCCTGGAGCGTAGGGGGGAACACTGAAGCTTTCTTT.

This clone was seen a single time. CDR3: CASSLGLRPGSEQYF. The DNA for the CDR3 is TGTGCCAGCAGCTTAGGACTCCGGCCCGGAAGCGAGCAGTACTTC. The chain links TRBV13 to TRBJ2-5; D is undetermined. Near its end, the DNA agrees better with TRBJ2-7, so the J call may be wrong. CDR1 is PRHDT, CDR2 FYEKMQ, per germline (reference sequence). CDR3 length: 15 amino acids.